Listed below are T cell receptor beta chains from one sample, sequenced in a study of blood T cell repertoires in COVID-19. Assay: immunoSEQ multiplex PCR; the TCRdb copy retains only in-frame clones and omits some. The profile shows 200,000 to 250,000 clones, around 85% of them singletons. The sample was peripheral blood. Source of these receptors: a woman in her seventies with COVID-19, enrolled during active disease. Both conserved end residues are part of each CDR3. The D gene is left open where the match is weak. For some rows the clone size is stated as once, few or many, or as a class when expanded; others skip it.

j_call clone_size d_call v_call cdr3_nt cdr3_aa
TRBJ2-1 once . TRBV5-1 TGCGCCAGCAGCTCAAGACAGGATCCCTACAATGAGCAGTTCTTC CASSSRQDPYNEQFF
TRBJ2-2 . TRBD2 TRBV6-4 TGTGCCAGCAGCGCCCTTGTCGGGAGGGATACCGGGGAGCTGTTTTTT CASSALVGRDTGELFF
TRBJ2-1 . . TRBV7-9 TGTGCCAGCTTGGCGGGTACGGAAGGTGACAATGAGCAGTTCTTC CASLAGTEGDNEQFF
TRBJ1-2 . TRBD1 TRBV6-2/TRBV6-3 TGTGCCAGCAGTTACCCCCTACAGGGGGCGCGACTCTATGGCTACACCTTC CASSYPLQGARLYGYTF
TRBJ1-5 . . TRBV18 TGTGCCAGCTCACCGTCCCAGGTTAGCAATCAGCCCCAGCATTTT CASSPSQVSNQPQHF
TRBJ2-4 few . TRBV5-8 TGTGCCAGCAGCTTGCCGGGGGTAAACATTCAGTACTTC CASSLPGVNIQYF
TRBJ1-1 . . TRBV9 TGTGCCAGCAGCGTAGCACAGATGAACACTGAAGCTTTCTTT CASSVAQMNTEAFF
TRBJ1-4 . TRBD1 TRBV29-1 TGCAGCGTTGGGGACAGGGGTCATAATGAAAAACTGTTTTTT CSVGDRGHNEKLFF
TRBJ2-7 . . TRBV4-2 TGTGCCAGCAGCCAAGATATCTTCTCCTACGAGCAGTACTTC CASSQDIFSYEQYF
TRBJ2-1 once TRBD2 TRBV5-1 TGCGCCAGCAGCCGTAGCGGGGGGTCCTACAATGAGCAGTTCTTC CASSRSGGSYNEQFF
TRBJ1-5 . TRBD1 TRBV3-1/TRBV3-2 TGTGCCAGCAGCCCCGGGACAGACAAGTGGCCCCAGCATTTT CASSPGTDKWPQHF
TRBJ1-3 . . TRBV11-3 TGTGCCAGCAGCTTATTCAGGCCTAACTCTGGAAACACCATATATTTT CASSLFRPNSGNTIYF
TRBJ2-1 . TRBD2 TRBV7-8 TGTGCCAGCAGCCCTTCTAGCGGGTGGAACAATGAGCAGTTCTTC CASSPSSGWNNEQFF
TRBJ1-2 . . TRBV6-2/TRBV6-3 TGTGCCAGCAGTCCCGGCAGGCCCTCTTTTTTCGGCTACACCTTC CASSPGRPSFFGYTF
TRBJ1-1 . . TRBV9 TGTGCCAGCAGCGTAGAGGGACGTGGCGGGGCGAGCACTGAAGCTTTCTTT CASSVEGRGGASTEAFF
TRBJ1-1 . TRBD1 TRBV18 TGTGCCAGCTCCGGACAGGAAGAAACTGAAGCTTTCTTT CASSGQEETEAFF
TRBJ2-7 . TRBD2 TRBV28 TGTGCCAGCACGGGGGTGGTTGGGACTAGCGGTGCTCAGAGGCAGTACTTC CASTGVVGTSGAQRQYF
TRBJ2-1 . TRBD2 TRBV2 TGTGCCAGCAGCGCACTAGCGGGGGCCTACAATGAGCAGTTCTTC CASSALAGAYNEQFF
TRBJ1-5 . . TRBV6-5 TGTGCCAGCCGCCGACACAGCAATCAGCCCCAGCATTTT CASRRHSNQPQHF
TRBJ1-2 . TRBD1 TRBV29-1 TGCAGCGTTGAATTGGGGTCTGGGCAGGGGGTAGGTCGTGGCTACACCTTC CSVELGSGQGVGRGYTF